These T cell receptor beta chains were read from a single sample in a study of CD4 T cells in relation to SARS-CoV-2 and coronaviruses. The antigens for these receptors are not known. Here immunoSEQ multiplex PCR was the method, and the copy in TCRdb shows in-frame clones only, minus some. The sample carries some 21,000 clones, around three quarters recorded once. Material for sequencing was CD4+ T cells from PBMCs, cultured in vitro. The receptors were gathered from a human donor in good health. Each CDR3 is given with its conserved first and last residue. The D gene is left open where the match is weak. For some rows the clone size is stated as once, few or many, or as a class when expanded; others skip it.

>TRBJ2-5|TRBV9|once|NA
CASSVEDWETQYF
TGTGCCAGCAGCGTAGAAGACTGGGAGACCCAGTACTTC
>TRBJ1-5|TRBV30|NA|NA
CAWSGKLHSNQPQHF
TGTGCCTGGAGTGGTAAGCTACATAGCAATCAGCCCCAGCATTTT
>TRBJ1-5|TRBV6-1|NA|NA
CASSGEQPSSNQPQHF
TGTGCCAGCAGTGGTGAGCAGCCTTCTAGCAATCAGCCCCAGCATTTT
>TRBJ2-5|TRBV5-1|few|TRBD2
CASSWTSSQETQYF
TGCGCCAGCAGCTGGACTAGCAGCCAAGAGACCCAGTACTTC
>TRBJ2-1|TRBV2|NA|TRBD2
CASRPPSGRANEQFF
TGTGCCAGCAGGCCCCCTAGCGGGAGGGCCAATGAGCAGTTCTTC
>TRBJ2-4|TRBV28|once|NA
CASSLGQGSKNIQYF
TGTGCCAGCAGTTTAGGTCAGGGTTCCAAAAACATTCAGTACTTC
>TRBJ2-3|TRBV19|once|TRBD1
CASTRVGTGYTDTQYF
TGTGCCAGTACAAGAGTCGGGACAGGGTACACAGATACGCAGTATTTT
>TRBJ1-4|TRBV2|once|TRBD1
CASSEGRGKEKLFF
TGTGCCAGCAGTGAGGGCAGGGGGAAGGAAAAACTGTTTTTT
>TRBJ2-1|TRBV24-1|once|TRBD1
CATSGDRAQYYNEQFF
TGTGCCACCAGTGGTGACAGGGCCCAATACTACAATGAGCAGTTCTTC
>TRBJ1-1|TRBV5-4|few|NA
CASSSQSGEAAFF
TGTGCCAGCAGTTCCCAATCGGGAGAGGCGGCTTTCTTT
>TRBJ2-7|TRBV12-3/TRBV12-4|few|NA
CASSFGGPYEQYF
TGTGCCAGCAGTTTTGGGGGGCCCTACGAGCAGTACTTC
>TRBJ2-1|TRBV3-1/TRBV3-2|few|TRBD2
CASRGLAYNEQFF
TGTGCCAGCAGGGGACTAGCTTACAATGAGCAGTTCTTC
>TRBJ1-1|TRBV5-4|NA|TRBD1
CASSRQGQGTEAFF
TGTGCCAGCAGCAGGCAGGGACAGGGGACTGAAGCTTTCTTT
>TRBJ2-6|TRBV7-8|NA|NA
CASSLAQPFGANVLTF
TGTGCCAGCAGCTTAGCGCAACCCTTCGGGGCCAACGTCCTGACTTTC
>TRBJ1-2|TRBV7-3|NA|NA
CASSLTTGDGYTF
TGTGCCAGCAGCTTAACGACCGGGGATGGCTACACCTTC
>TRBJ2-4|TRBV6-6|once|TRBD2
CASSSSGRGAKNIQYF
TGTGCCAGCAGTTCCTCAGGGCGGGGGGCCAAAAACATTCAGTACTTC
>TRBJ1-5|TRBV27|NA|TRBD1
CASSFEGQQPQHF
TGTGCCAGCAGTTTCGAGGGACAGCAGCCCCAGCATTTT